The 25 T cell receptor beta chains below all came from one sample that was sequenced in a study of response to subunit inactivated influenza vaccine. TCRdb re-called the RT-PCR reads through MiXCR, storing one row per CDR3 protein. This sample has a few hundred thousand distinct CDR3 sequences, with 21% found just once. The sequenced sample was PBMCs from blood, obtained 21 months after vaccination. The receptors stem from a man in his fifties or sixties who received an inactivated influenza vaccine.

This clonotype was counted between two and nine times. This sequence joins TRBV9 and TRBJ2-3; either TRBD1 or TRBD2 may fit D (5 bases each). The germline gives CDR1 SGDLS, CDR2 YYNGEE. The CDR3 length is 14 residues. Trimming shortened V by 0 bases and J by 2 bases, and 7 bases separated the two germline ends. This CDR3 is CASSVGGFTDTQYF. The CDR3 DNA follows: TGTGCCAGCAGCGTAGGGGGGTTCACAGATACGCAGTATTTT.

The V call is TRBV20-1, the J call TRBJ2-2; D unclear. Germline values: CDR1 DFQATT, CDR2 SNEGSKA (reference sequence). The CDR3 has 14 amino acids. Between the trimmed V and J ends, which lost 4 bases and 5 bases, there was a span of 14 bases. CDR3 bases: TGCAGTGCTACCCGGGTCCTGGGGACCGGGGAGCTGTTTTTT. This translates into CSATRVLGTGELFF.

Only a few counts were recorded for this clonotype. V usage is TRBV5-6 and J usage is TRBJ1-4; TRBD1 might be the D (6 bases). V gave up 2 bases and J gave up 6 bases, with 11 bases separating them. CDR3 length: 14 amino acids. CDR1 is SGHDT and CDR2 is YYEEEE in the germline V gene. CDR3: CASSFWGADEKLFF. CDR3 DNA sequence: TGTGCCAGCAGCTTCTGGGGGGCGGATGAAAAACTGTTTTTT.

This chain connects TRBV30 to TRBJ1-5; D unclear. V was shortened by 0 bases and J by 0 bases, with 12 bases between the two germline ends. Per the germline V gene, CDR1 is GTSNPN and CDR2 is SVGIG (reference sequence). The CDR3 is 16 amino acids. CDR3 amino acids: CAWSVGPPSSNQPQHF. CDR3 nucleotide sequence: TGTGCCTGGAGTGTAGGGCCGCCTAGTAGCAATCAGCCCCAGCATTTT. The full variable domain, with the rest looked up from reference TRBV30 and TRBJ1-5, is SQTIHQWPATLVQPVGSPLSLECTVEGTSNPNLYWYRQAAGRGLQLLFYSVGIGQISSEVPQNLSASRPQDRQFILSSKKLLLSDSGFYLCAWSVGPPSSNQPQHFGDGTRLSIL.

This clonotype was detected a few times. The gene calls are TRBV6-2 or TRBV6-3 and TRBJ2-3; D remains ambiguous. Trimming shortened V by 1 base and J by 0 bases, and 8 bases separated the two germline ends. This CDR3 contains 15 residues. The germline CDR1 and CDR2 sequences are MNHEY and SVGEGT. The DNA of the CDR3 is TGTGCCAGCAGTTACTGGGGTGGAAGCACAGATACGCAGTATTTT. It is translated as CASSYWGGSTDTQYF.

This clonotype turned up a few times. As DNA, the CDR3 is TGTGCCACCAGTTCTCTAGCGGGAGTCGGGGGTGAGCAGTTCTTC. Its protein product is CATSSLAGVGGEQFF. This chain uses TRBV15 with TRBJ2-1, with 10 nucleotides matching TRBD2. V was clipped by 6 bases and J by 9 bases; unmatched bases: 11. From germline, CDR1 is LNHNV and CDR2 YYDKDF (reference sequence). CDR3 length: 15 residues.

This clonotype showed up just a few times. This CDR3 is CASSQGEGVDYGYTF. CDR3 nucleotides: TGCGCCAGCAGCCAAGGCGAGGGAGTTGACTATGGCTACACCTTC. The chain carries TRBV4-1 and TRBJ1-2, with D hard to call. The CDR3 contains 15 residues. CDR1 and CDR2 from the germline V gene are MGHRA and YSYEKL. Trimming took off 1 base at V and 3 bases at J, with 12 bases between the two ends.

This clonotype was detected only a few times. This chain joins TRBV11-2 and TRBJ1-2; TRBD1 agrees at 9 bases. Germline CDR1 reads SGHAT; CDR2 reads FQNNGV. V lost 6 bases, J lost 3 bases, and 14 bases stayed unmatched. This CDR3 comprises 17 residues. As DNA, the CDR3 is TGTGCCAGCAGGCTGGGGGGACAGGGAGGTCGGCACTATGGCTACACCTTC. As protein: CASRLGGQGGRHYGYTF.

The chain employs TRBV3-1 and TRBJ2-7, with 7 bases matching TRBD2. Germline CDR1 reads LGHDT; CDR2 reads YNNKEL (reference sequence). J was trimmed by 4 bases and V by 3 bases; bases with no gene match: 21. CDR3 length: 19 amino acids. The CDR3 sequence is CASSHAAGTKYHIHYEQYF. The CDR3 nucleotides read TGTGCCAGCAGCCATGCAGCGGGAACCAAATACCACATCCATTACGAGCAGTACTTC.

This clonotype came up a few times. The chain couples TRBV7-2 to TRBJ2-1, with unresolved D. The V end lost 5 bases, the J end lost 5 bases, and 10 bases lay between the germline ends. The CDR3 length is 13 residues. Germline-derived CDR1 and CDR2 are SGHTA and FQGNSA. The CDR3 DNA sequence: TGTGCCAGCAGCACCACAGTGAACAATGAGCAGTTCTTC. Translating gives CASSTTVNNEQFF.

As DNA, the CDR3 is TGTGCCAGCAGTGAAAGGGAAGGGGAAAAACTGTTTTTT. Residues: CASSEREGEKLFF. The rearrangement joins TRBV2 to TRBJ1-4; D remains ambiguous. Per the germline V gene, CDR1 is SNHLY and CDR2 is FYNNEI. The CDR3 runs 13 residues. Trimming pared 2 bases from V and 8 bases from J, leaving 9 bases between.

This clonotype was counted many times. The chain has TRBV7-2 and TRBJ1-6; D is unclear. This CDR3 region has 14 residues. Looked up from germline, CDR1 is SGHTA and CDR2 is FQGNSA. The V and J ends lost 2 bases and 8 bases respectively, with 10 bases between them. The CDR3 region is CASSLIFRDSPLHF. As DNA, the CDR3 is TGTGCCAGCAGCTTAATATTCAGAGATTCACCCCTCCACTTT.

CDR3 amino acids: CATKGNPNEKLFF. In DNA, the CDR3 is TGTGCCACCAAGGGGAACCCTAATGAAAAACTGTTTTTT. V is TRBV19 and J is TRBJ1-4, with D perhaps matching TRBD1 (5 bases). V was trimmed by 10 bases and J by 3 bases, leaving 12 bases between them. The germline CDR1 and CDR2 sequences are LNHDA and SQIVND (reference sequence). This CDR3 has 13 amino acids.

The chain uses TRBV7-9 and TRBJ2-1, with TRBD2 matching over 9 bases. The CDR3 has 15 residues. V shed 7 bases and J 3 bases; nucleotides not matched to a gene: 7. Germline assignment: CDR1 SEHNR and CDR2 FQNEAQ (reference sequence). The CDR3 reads CASILLAGFYNEQFF. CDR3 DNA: TGTGCCAGCATCCTTCTAGCGGGATTCTACAATGAGCAGTTCTTC.

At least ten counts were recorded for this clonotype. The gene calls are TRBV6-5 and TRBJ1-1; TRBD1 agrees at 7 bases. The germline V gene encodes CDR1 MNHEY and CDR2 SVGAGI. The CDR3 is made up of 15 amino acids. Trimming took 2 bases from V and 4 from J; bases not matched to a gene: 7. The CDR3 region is CASSYGRQGFTEAFF. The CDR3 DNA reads TGTGCCAGCAGTTACGGGAGACAGGGCTTCACTGAAGCTTTCTTT.

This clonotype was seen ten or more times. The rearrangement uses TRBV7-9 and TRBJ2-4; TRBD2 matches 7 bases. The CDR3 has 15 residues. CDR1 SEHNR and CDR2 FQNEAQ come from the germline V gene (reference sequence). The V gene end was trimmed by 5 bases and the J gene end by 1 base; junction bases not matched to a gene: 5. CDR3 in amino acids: CASSPSGGAKNIQYF. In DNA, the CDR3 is TGTGCCAGCAGCCCGTCGGGGGGTGCCAAAAACATTCAGTACTTC.

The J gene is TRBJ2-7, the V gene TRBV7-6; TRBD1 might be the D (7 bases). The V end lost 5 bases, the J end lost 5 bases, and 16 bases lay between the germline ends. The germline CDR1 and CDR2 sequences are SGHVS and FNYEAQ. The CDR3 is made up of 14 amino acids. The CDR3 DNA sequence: TGTGCCAGCAGCGCAAGACAGGGAGGTAACGAGCAGTACTTC. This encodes CASSARQGGNEQYF.

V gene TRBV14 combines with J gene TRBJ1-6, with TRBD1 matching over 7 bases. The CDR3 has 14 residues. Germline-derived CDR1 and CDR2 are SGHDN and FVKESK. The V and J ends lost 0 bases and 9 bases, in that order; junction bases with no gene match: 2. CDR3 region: CASSQETGSSPLHF. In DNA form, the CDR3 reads TGTGCCAGCAGCCAAGAGACAGGGAGTTCACCCCTCCACTTT.

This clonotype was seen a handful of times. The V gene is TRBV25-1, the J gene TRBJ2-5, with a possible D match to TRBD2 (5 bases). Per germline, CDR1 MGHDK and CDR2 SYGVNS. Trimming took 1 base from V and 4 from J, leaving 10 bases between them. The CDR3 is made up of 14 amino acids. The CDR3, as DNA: TGTGCCAGCAGTGAATCCCGGAGGAGAGAGACCCAGTACTTC. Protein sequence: CASSESRRRETQYF.

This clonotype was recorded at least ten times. CDR3 protein: CASSRSRGLYTF. CDR3 DNA: TGTGCCAGCAGTCGCAGCCGGGGGCTCTACACCTTC. This chain joins TRBV12-3 or TRBV12-4 and TRBJ1-2; perhaps TRBD1 as D (6 bases). V shed 5 bases and J shed 10 bases, with 14 bases lying between them. CDR3 length: 12 residues.

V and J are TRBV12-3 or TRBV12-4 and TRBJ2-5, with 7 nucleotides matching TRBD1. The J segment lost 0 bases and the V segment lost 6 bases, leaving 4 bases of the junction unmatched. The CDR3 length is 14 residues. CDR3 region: CASRRDRDQETQYF. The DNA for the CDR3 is TGTGCCAGCAGACGAGACAGGGACCAAGAGACCCAGTACTTC.

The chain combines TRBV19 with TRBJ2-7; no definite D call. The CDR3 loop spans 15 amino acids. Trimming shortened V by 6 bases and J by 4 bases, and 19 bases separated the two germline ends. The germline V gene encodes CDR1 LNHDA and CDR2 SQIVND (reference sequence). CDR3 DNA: TGTGCCAGTAGCCCCGAGATGGGTAGCAGTTACGAGCAGTACTTC. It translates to CASSPEMGSSYEQYF.

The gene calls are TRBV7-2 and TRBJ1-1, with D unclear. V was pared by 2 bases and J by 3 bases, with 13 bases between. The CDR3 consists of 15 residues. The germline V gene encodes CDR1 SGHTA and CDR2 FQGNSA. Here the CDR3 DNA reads TGTGCCAGCAGCTTATTTGGGAATCGGGACACTGAAGCTTTCTTT. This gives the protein CASSLFGNRDTEAFF.

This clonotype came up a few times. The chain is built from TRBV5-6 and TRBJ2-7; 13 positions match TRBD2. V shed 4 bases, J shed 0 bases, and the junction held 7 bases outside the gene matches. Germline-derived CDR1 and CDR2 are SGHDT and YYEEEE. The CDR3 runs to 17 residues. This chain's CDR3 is CASSLKTSGGTSYEQYF. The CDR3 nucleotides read TGTGCCAGCAGCCTGAAGACTAGCGGGGGGACCTCCTACGAGCAGTACTTC.

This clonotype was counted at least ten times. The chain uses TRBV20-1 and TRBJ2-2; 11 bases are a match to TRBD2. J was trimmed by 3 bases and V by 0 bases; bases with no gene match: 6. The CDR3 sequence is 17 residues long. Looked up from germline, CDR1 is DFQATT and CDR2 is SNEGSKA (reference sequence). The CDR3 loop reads CSARDLGTSGYTGELFF. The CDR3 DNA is TGCAGTGCTAGAGATCTCGGGACTAGCGGATACACCGGGGAGCTGTTTTTT.